This TCR beta chain came from a study of blood T cell repertoires in COVID-19. Study-wide context: Specimens from acute and convalescent COVID-19 originated in the United States, Italy and Spain. In each case, the material was cDNA or gDNA derived from T cells, B-cell-depleted T cells, or PBMCs.

Methods used by the authors: Cell counts per sample came from amplifying reference gene primers. TCRdb's copy holds only in-frame clones and misses some; the assay was immunoSEQ multiplex PCR. The D gene and trimming were derived from the DNA, and the V and J assignments and clone size from that table. This sample has around 120,000 clones, with 90% found just once. Germline V gives CDR1 SNHLY, CDR2 FYNNEI. V shed 4 bases and J shed 3 bases, with 13 bases lying between them. This CDR3 is 14 amino acids long. The sequenced sample was peripheral blood. The chain employs TRBV2 and TRBJ2-7; TRBD2 might be the D (5 bases). This sequence originates from a woman aged 60-75 years with COVID-19, enrolled during active disease. CDR3 sequence: CASSVFWGDYEQYF. The CDR3 nucleotides read TGTGCCAGCAGTGTGTTTTGGGGAGACTACGAGCAGTACTTC.